This T cell receptor (beta chain) is from a study of T cell responses to AZD1222 COVID-19 vaccine. Study results and caveats: Researchers report vaccine-associated CD4 TCRs spanning spike, with dominance at 160-218 and 743-854. Breadth and depth of Spike-specific TCRs rose after two AZD1222 doses. Donors were mostly white British, more females; clonal diversity possibly underestimated.

This CDR3 has 13 residues. V was trimmed by 7 bases and J by 1 base, leaving 10 bases between them. The germline V gene encodes CDR1 MGHDK and CDR2 SYGVNS. A remark on this clone: What it binds is unknown.

TCRdb's table, derived via immunoSEQ multiplex PCR, lists solely in-frame clones and lacks some. The sample has 130,000 or so clones; around nine tenths are singletons. This sample comprised peripheral blood, obtained on day 0 of AZD1222 vaccination. The clonotype comes from an adult in good health. This rearrangement joins TRBV25-1 to TRBJ1-1, with unresolved D. CDR3 residues: CASKRVGNTEAFF. Here the CDR3 DNA reads TGTGCCAGCAAACGAGTGGGGAACACTGAAGCTTTCTTT. The variable domain in full, completed from reference TRBV25-1 and TRBJ1-1, reads EADIYQTPRYLVIGTGKKITLECSQTMGHDKMYWYQQDPGMELHLIHYSYGVNSTEKGDLSSESTVSRIRTEHFPLTLESARPSHTSQYLCASKRVGNTEAFFGQGTRLTVV.